Following are 27 T cell receptor beta chains from one sample sequenced in a study of regulatory T cells in long-lasting Graves disease. CDR3-region Arm-PCR and iRepertoire HTBI primers produced the TCR beta libraries. TCRdb re-derived calls from the multiplex PCR reads in MiXCR, one entry per CDR3 protein. The table includes about 660,000 distinct CDR3 sequences, about 32% detected once. Time point of the sample: persistent/refractory GD, antithyroid drugs over 5 years with positive TRAb. From RNA extracted from PBMCs, the TCR library was made. Specimen: peripheral blood mononuclear cells (PBMCs), collected when the disease was refractory, from a patient treated with antithyroid drugs. The receptors stem from a female donor with Graves disease.

J is TRBJ1-5 and V is TRBV20-1; D is unclear. Germline lookup yields CDR1 DFQATT and CDR2 SNEGSKA (reference sequence). The CDR3 totals 15 residues. V gave up 3 bases and J gave up 0 bases, with 12 bases separating them. The CDR3 loop reads CSASPDPGSNQPQHF. CDR3 sequence (DNA): TGCAGTGCTAGTCCGGACCCAGGTAGCAATCAGCCCCAGCATTTT.

This clonotype was picked up a small number of times. The chain couples TRBV12-3 or TRBV12-4 to TRBJ2-2, with 10 bases fitting TRBD2. Losses at the gene ends were 3 bases for V and 5 bases for J; bases not matched to a gene: 9. This CDR3 has 17 residues. CDR3 loop: CASSFGRLAGVTGELFF. The CDR3 DNA is TGTGCCAGCAGTTTCGGGAGGCTAGCGGGAGTAACCGGGGAGCTGTTTTTT.

This clonotype came up a few times. The rearrangement joins TRBV12-3 or TRBV12-4 to TRBJ2-2; 10 bases align to TRBD2. The CDR3 sequence is 18 residues long. The V gene end was trimmed by 6 bases and the J gene end by 5 bases; junction bases not matched to a gene: 15. The CDR3 loop is CASSPQGEAGGPTGELFF. CDR3 sequence (DNA): TGTGCCAGCAGCCCCCAAGGGGAAGCGGGAGGGCCAACCGGGGAGCTGTTTTTT.

The V gene is TRBV29-1, the J gene TRBJ2-2; D gene uncertain. Trimming removed 4 bases at V and 6 bases at J, with 18 bases between. Germline V gives CDR1 SQVTM, CDR2 ANQGSEA. The length of the CDR3 is 15 residues. The CDR3 loop reads CSVGQRLVDPGELFF. As DNA, the CDR3 is TGCAGCGTTGGTCAGAGGTTGGTGGATCCCGGGGAGCTGTTTTTT.

The chain uses TRBV18 and TRBJ1-5; D gene ambiguous. Per germline, CDR1 KGHSH and CDR2 LQKENI. Trimming took off 3 bases at V and 5 bases at J, with 14 bases between the two ends. CDR3 length: 15 residues. CDR3 protein: CASSPADGRYQPQHF. The CDR3 nucleotides are TGTGCCAGCTCACCCGCGGACGGACGATATCAGCCCCAGCATTTT.

This chain joins TRBV30 and TRBJ1-5; the D is unclear. This CDR3 comprises 13 residues. The V and J ends lost 2 bases and 5 bases respectively, with 10 bases between them. The germline gives CDR1 GTSNPN, CDR2 SVGIG (reference sequence). The CDR3 DNA reads as TGTGCCTGGAGTAAGTCAGCCGATCAGCCCCAGCATTTT. It translates to CAWSKSADQPQHF.

The chain employs TRBV6-1 and TRBJ2-3; D possibly matches TRBD1 or TRBD2 (5 bases each). The CDR3 runs 15 residues. V shed 8 bases and J shed 4 bases, with 19 bases lying between them. Germline V gene data show CDR1 as MNHNS and CDR2 as SASEGT. CDR3 amino acids: CASSPDTGRADTQYF. DNA of the CDR3: TGTGCCAGCTCACCAGATACGGGGCGGGCAGATACGCAGTATTTT.

This clonotype was recorded many times. The genes are TRBV3-1 and TRBJ2-7, with TRBD1 identical over 8 bases. This CDR3 comprises 15 residues. Trimming took 5 bases from V and 2 from J; bases not matched to a gene: 8. CDR1 LGHDT and CDR2 YNNKEL come from the germline V gene (reference sequence). CDR3 DNA sequence: TGTGCCAGCAGCACCCAGTGGACAGGGACCTACGAGCAGTACTTC. Protein product: CASSTQWTGTYEQYF.

This clonotype was seen a handful of times. The chain uses TRBV19 and TRBJ1-5, with D possibly matching TRBD1 (5 bases). V dropped 8 bases and J dropped 4 bases, with 12 bases sitting between them. This CDR3 has 13 amino acids. Germline lookup yields CDR1 LNHDA and CDR2 SQIVND (reference sequence). The CDR3 DNA follows: TGTGCCAGTCGCTTGACAGCAAATCAGCCCCAGCATTTT. It yields the protein CASRLTANQPQHF.

This clonotype was found many times. A read error may account for a junction end that differs from germline. The rearrangement uses TRBV28 and TRBJ1-2; the D is unclear. The CDR3 sequence is 16 residues long. The V gene's germline CDR1 is MDHEN and CDR2 SYDVKM. The CDR3 reads CASSAPLGNPGSGHTF. In DNA form, the CDR3 reads TGTGCCAGCAGCGCCCCTCTCGGGAATCCCGGTAGTGGCCACACCTTC.

The rearrangement joins TRBV6-2 or TRBV6-3 to TRBJ1-6; D not resolved. The CDR3 runs to 12 residues. Trimming took off 6 bases at V and 8 bases at J, with 8 bases between the two ends. Per the germline V gene, CDR1 is MNHEY and CDR2 is SVGEGT. The CDR3 sequence is CASSTTHSPLHF. The CDR3 nucleotides are TGTGCCAGCAGCACCACGCATTCACCCCTCCACTTT.

This clonotype showed up just a few times. One end of the junction does not line up with germline, which may come from a read error. V usage is TRBV6-1 and J usage is TRBJ2-7, with 11 bases aligning to TRBD2. The CDR3 consists of 16 residues. Per germline, CDR1 MNHNS and CDR2 SASEGT. CDR3: CASREGTSGRSYEQYF. CDR3 nucleotides: TGTGCCAGCAGGGAAGGGACTAGCGGTCGCTCCTACGAGCAGTACTTC.

The chain links TRBV12-3 or TRBV12-4 to TRBJ2-3; D tentatively fits TRBD1 or TRBD2 (6 bases each). The CDR3 extends over 16 amino acids. The germline V and J ends were trimmed by 6 bases and 1 base, with 17 bases remaining between them. CDR3: CASSARGGKGTDTQYF. The CDR3 DNA is TGTGCCAGCAGCGCCCGAGGGGGGAAAGGCACAGATACGCAGTATTTT.

In this sample, this clonotype turned up many times. This chain connects TRBV20-1 to TRBJ1-1, with D perhaps matching TRBD1 (6 bases). V was cut by 5 bases and J by 0 bases, with 10 bases left in between. This CDR3 has 13 residues. The germline CDR1 and CDR2 sequences are DFQATT and SNEGSKA (reference sequence). The CDR3 sequence is CSALGQMNTEAFF. CDR3 nucleotides: TGCAGTGCTCTAGGACAGATGAACACTGAAGCTTTCTTT.

This clonotype was seen a few times. The chain has TRBV15 and TRBJ1-2; tentative D call: TRBD1 (5 bases). The CDR3 loop spans 13 amino acids. Germline values: CDR1 LNHNV, CDR2 YYDKDF (reference sequence). The ends were cut back, 0 bases at V and 6 bases at J, with 8 bases in the middle. The CDR3 DNA reads as TGTGCCACCAGCAGAGATCGGGGGGATGGCTACACCTTC. Translation gives CATSRDRGDGYTF.

As for this clonotype: A read error is possible here, since a much larger clone lies one base away. The V and J genes are TRBV12-3 or TRBV12-4 and TRBJ2-3; D gene uncertain. The CDR3 sequence is 13 residues long. CDR3 nucleotide sequence: TGTGCCAGCAGGCCCGACGCCGAGGATATGCAGTATTTT. Protein sequence: CASRPDAEDMQYF.

This clonotype was counted between two and nine times. The rearrangement joins TRBV6-5 to TRBJ1-1; perhaps TRBD1 as D (5 bases). From germline, CDR1 is MNHEY and CDR2 SVGAGI. This CDR3 region has 17 residues. V lost 0 bases and J lost 6, with 20 bases in between. The CDR3 DNA follows: TGTGCCAGCAGTTACTCGCCCCTCGGCAGTTTGGGGGCTGAAGCTTTCTTT. Amino acid sequence: CASSYSPLGSLGAEAFF.

This sequence joins TRBV20-1 and TRBJ2-7; 7 bases are shared with TRBD2. The trim removed 4 bases at V and 4 bases at J, leaving 4 bases unmatched. Per the germline V gene, CDR1 is DFQATT and CDR2 is SNEGSKA (reference sequence). The CDR3 runs to 12 residues. The CDR3 bases are TGCAGTGCTACGACTAGCCTGTACGAGCAGTACTTC. It is translated as CSATTSLYEQYF.

CDR3 protein: CASLPGNYGYTF. The CDR3 DNA follows: TGTGCCAGCCTCCCAGGGAACTATGGCTACACCTTC. The chain recombines TRBV2 with TRBJ1-2; D perhaps matches TRBD1 (5 bases). The germline V gene has CDR1 SNHLY and CDR2 FYNNEI. This CDR3 region has 12 residues. Trimming removed 8 bases at V and 2 bases at J, with 9 bases between.

The V gene is TRBV20-1, the J gene TRBJ1-1, with D perhaps matching TRBD1 (6 bases). V was trimmed by 5 bases and J by 4 bases, leaving 14 bases between them. Germline values: CDR1 DFQATT, CDR2 SNEGSKA (reference sequence). The CDR3 has 13 residues. The CDR3 reads CSASRSRGTEAFF. CDR3 DNA sequence: TGCAGTGCTTCACGATCCAGGGGCACTGAAGCTTTCTTT.

This chain connects TRBV7-9 to TRBJ1-2; the match to TRBD1 covers 8 bases. From germline, CDR1 is SEHNR and CDR2 FQNEAQ (reference sequence). This CDR3 is 13 amino acids long. V was clipped by 4 bases and J by 7 bases; unmatched bases: 5. In DNA, the CDR3 is TGTGCCAGCAGCTCCCAGGGGGCGACTGGCTACACCTTC. It codes for CASSSQGATGYTF. The entire variable domain, with the rest obtained from reference TRBV7-9 and TRBJ1-2, is as follows: DTGVSQNPRHKITKRGQNVTFRCDPISEHNRLYWYRQTLGQGPEFLTYFQNEAQLEKSRLLSDRFSAERPKGSFSTLEIQRTEQGDSAMYLCASSSQGATGYTFGSGTRLTVV.

The chain recombines TRBV20-1 with TRBJ2-7; D possibly corresponds to TRBD2 (6 bases). The CDR3 runs 14 residues. Germline CDR1 reads DFQATT; CDR2 reads SNEGSKA (reference sequence). Trimming removed 1 base at V and 4 bases at J, with 14 bases between. The DNA for the CDR3 is TGCAGTGCTAGAGGTCGAAGGGGAGGTTACGAGCAGTACTTC. This encodes CSARGRRGGYEQYF.

This clonotype was counted a few times. J is TRBJ1-1 and V is TRBV12-3 or TRBV12-4, with unresolved D. The V gene lost 4 bases and the J gene lost 6 bases, with 12 bases spanning the gap. The CDR3 is made up of 13 amino acids. DNA for the CDR3: TGTGCCAGCAGTTCCCGACGGTCCTCTGAAGCTTTCTTT. Protein sequence: CASSSRRSSEAFF.

The CDR3 DNA sequence: TGTGCCAGCAGCCAGAACTTGGGACAGCCCTTGGAGCAGTACTTC. It specifies CASSQNLGQPLEQYF. V usage is TRBV3-1 and J usage is TRBJ2-7, with TRBD1 matching over 7 bases. The J segment lost 7 bases and the V segment lost 3 bases, leaving 12 bases of the junction unmatched. This CDR3 comprises 15 residues. Germline CDR1 and CDR2: LGHDT and YNNKEL (reference sequence).

This clonotype came up many times. The chain links TRBV12-3 or TRBV12-4 to TRBJ1-1; TRBD1 is a possible D gene (5 bases). This CDR3 spans 15 amino acids. Trimming cost V 3 bases and J 6 bases, with 17 bases left between them. The CDR3 nucleotides are TGTGCCAGCAGTTTGGTTCGGGGGTTAGGACCTGAAGCTTTCTTT. It codes for CASSLVRGLGPEAFF.

The chain is built from TRBV28 and TRBJ1-2; D may be TRBD1 (6 bases). Trimming removed 6 bases at V and 0 bases at J, with 20 bases between. This CDR3 contains 17 residues. Germline V CDR1 and CDR2: MDHEN, SYDVKM. The CDR3 loop reads CASSPGRVRTANYGYTF. In DNA, the CDR3 is TGTGCCAGCAGCCCAGGGCGTGTCCGGACAGCTAACTATGGCTACACCTTC.

The chain combines TRBV28 with TRBJ2-2, with 7 bases identical to TRBD1. Germline CDR1 reads MDHEN; CDR2 reads SYDVKM. V trimming: 6 bases; J trimming: 0 bases; junction bases outside the gene matches: 7. This CDR3 is built from 16 residues. CDR3 protein: CASSLWGTANTGELFF. CDR3 nucleotides: TGTGCCAGCAGCCTCTGGGGGACAGCGAACACCGGGGAGCTGTTTTTT. Drawing the rest from reference TRBV28 and TRBJ2-2, the complete variable domain is DVKVTQSSRYLVKRTGEKVFLECVQDMDHENMFWYRQDPGLGLRLIYFSYDVKMKEKGDIPEGYSVSREKKERFSLILESASTNQTSMYLCASSLWGTANTGELFFGEGSRLTVL.